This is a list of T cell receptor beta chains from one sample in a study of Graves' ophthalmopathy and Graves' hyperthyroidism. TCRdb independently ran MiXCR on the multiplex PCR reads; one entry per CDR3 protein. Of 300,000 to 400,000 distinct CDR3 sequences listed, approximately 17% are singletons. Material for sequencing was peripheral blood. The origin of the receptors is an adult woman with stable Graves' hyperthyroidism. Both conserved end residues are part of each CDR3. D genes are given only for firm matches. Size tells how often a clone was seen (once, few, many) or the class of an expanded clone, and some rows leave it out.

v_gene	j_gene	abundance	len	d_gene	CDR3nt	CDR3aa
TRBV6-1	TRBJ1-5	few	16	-	TGTGCCAGCAGCGAATCAACGGTCAGGGGTAATCAGCCCCAGCATTTT	CASSESTVRGNQPQHF
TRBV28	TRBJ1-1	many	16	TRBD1	TGTGCCAGCAGTGGCCCATCAGGGGGGACGGGCTCTGAAGCTTTCTTT	CASSGPSGGTGSEAFF
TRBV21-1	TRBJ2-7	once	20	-	TGTGCCACCCTCTCCCGGACCGGGCCCCTAAAACCCACGGTGCTCCACGAGCAGTACTTC	CATLSRTGPLKPTVLHEQYF
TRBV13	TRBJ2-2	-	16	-	-	CASSLASGQVDGELFF
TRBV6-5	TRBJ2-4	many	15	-	TGTGCCAGCAGTTACGATTCGGTGGCCAAAAACATTAAGTACTTC	CASSYDSVAKNIKYF
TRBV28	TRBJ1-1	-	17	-	TGTGCCAGCAGTTTACCCTACAGGGCCCAATTGAACACTGAAGCTTTCTTT	CASSLPYRAQLNTEAFF
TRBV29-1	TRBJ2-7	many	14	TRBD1	TGCAGCGTTGAACTAGGACAGGGGACCTACGAGCAGTACTTC	CSVELGQGTYEQYF
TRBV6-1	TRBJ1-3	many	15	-	TGTGCCAGCAGAGTTTTGACAGCAGCAGGAAACACCATATATTTT	CASRVLTAAGNTIYF
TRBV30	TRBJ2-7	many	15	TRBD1	TGTGCCTGGGATCGGGCGGGGACAGGGCTATACGAGCAGTACTTC	CAWDRAGTGLYEQYF
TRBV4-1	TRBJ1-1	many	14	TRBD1	TGCGCCAGCAGCCAGGGACAGGAGAACACTGAAGCTTTCTTT	CASSQGQENTEAFF
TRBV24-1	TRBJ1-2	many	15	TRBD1	TGTGCCACCAGTGATGCAGGGGGCGCGGGCTATGGCTACACCTTC	CATSDAGGAGYGYTF
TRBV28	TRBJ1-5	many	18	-	TGTGCCAGCAGTTTTAGTTATCGTCGGGGCAGGGCTGAACAGCCCCAGCATTTT	CASSFSYRRGRAEQPQHF
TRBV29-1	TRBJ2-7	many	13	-	TGCAGCGCTCGGGACGCCGGGTCCTACGAGCAGTACTTC	CSARDAGSYEQYF
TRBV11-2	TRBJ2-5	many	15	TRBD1	TGTGCCAGCAGCTTTGACAGGGGGCGCGGTGAGACCCAGTACTTC	CASSFDRGRGETQYF
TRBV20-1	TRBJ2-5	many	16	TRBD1	TGCAGTGCTAGAGGGGGGGACAGGGGGCATCAAGAGACCCAGTACTTC	CSARGGDRGHQETQYF
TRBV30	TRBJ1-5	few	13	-	TGTGCCTGGAGTGTAGGGGCCGGCCAGCCCCAGCATTTT	CAWSVGAGQPQHF
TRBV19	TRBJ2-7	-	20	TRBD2	TGTGCCAGTAGTATTATGGGGCCCTGGACTAGCGGGGGGGCCTTATACGAGCAGTACTTC	CASSIMGPWTSGGALYEQYF
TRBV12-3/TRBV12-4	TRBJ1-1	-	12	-	TGTGCCAGCAGTCCCCAGAGGACTGAAGCTTTCTTT	CASSPQRTEAFF
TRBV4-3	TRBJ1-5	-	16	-	TGCGCCAGCAGCCAATGGCTCGGGGGGATCAATCAGCCCCAGCATTTT	CASSQWLGGINQPQHF
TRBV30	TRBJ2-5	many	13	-	TGTGCCTGGAGCTCGGGATCACAAGAGACCCAGTACTTC	CAWSSGSQETQYF
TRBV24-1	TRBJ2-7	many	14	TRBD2	TGTGCCACCAGGGACGAGCGGGAGGCCCACGAGCAGTACTTC	CATRDEREAHEQYF
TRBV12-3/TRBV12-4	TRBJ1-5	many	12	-	TGTGCCAGCAGTTCATTTGAGCGGCCCCAGCATTTT	CASSSFERPQHF
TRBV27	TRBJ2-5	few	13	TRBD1	TGTGCCAGCAGTAGACAGGGGGATGAGACCCAGTACTTC	CASSRQGDETQYF
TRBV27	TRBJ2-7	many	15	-	TGTGCCAGCAGTTTATCGAACGGCGCCAACTACGAGCAGTACTTC	CASSLSNGANYEQYF
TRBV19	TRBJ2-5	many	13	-	TGTGCCAGTAGTATGTTGGGGGAAGAGACCCAGTACTTC	CASSMLGEETQYF
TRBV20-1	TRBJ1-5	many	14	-	TGCAGTGCTAGAGATCCTGGCGGAAATCAGCCCCAGCATTTT	CSARDPGGNQPQHF
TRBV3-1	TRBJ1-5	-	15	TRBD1	TGTGCCAGCAGCCAAGACGTGACAGGGGGTCAGCCCCAGCATTTT	CASSQDVTGGQPQHF
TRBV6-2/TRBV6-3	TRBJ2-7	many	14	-	TGTGCCAGCAGTTACTCGGGAGTCTCTCGCGAGCAGTACTTC	CASSYSGVSREQYF
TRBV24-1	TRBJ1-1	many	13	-	TGTGCCACCAGTGATAGGCGGGACACTGAAGCTTTCTTT	CATSDRRDTEAFF